This entry features one TCR beta chain sequence. Its antigen is unknown. The germline V gene encodes CDR1 SNHLY and CDR2 FYNNEI. The CDR3 runs 13 residues. Trimming removed 3 bases from V and 7 bases from J, with 9 bases in between. The data were obtained in a study of T cell responses to AZD1222 COVID-19 vaccine. As for the study in general: Investigators merged groups given second doses at roughly 4 or roughly 12 weeks.

Study-wide results and caveats: Unmutated variant regions are reportedly targeted by nearly half of spike-specific TCRs. Across the whole spike, CD4 TCRs peaked at regions 160-218 and 743-854.

Some clones are missing from TCRdb's copy, which holds only in-frame ones; the method was immunoSEQ multiplex PCR. The sample has roughly 130,000 clones; around 90% are singletons. This TCR came from an adult in good health. This rearrangement joins TRBV2 to TRBJ1-4, with D possibly TRBD1 on 5 matching bases. This material consisted of peripheral blood, taken on day 0 of AZD1222 vaccination. CDR3 coding DNA: TGTGCCAGCAGTGATGACAGTCGTGAAAAACTGTTTTTT. It is translated as CASSDDSREKLFF.